This entry lists 15 T cell receptor beta chains sequenced from one sample in a study of shared clonotypes between healthy human individuals. Assay: immunoSEQ multiplex PCR; the TCRdb copy retains only in-frame clones and omits some. The sample holds 2.3 million or so clones; roughly 93% are singletons and the top ten take 0.35% to 0.45%. What was sequenced was naive CD4+ T cells from PBMCs. The subset was: CD45RA+ positively selected. The receptors were gathered from a man aged 18 to 29 in good health. Some clones in this sample may be carry-over from other donors' samples.

This chain links TRBV5-1 with TRBJ1-3, with unresolved D. The germline gives CDR1 SGHRS, CDR2 YFSETQ. V was cut by 0 bases and J by 0 bases, with 10 bases left in between. The CDR3 has 16 residues. Here the CDR3 DNA reads TGCGCCAGCAGCTTGGTCGGGTCCTCCTCTGGAAACACCATATATTTT. This sequence encodes CASSLVGSSSGNTIYF.

This chain joins TRBV18 and TRBJ1-4, with D unclear. Germline values: CDR1 KGHSH, CDR2 LQKENI. The CDR3 length is 15 residues. V lost 0 bases and J lost 5, with 10 bases in between. The CDR3 DNA reads TGTGCCAGCTCACCACCGGGCAGACAAAATGAAAAACTGTTTTTT. Its translation is CASSPPGRQNEKLFF.

The chain uses TRBV7-3 and TRBJ1-2; D not certain. The CDR3 totals 14 residues. Germline V lookup: CDR1 SGHTA, CDR2 FQGTGA. Trimming pared 1 base from V and 6 bases from J, leaving 12 bases between. CDR3 protein: CASSLKGNQDGYTF. The CDR3 DNA sequence: TGTGCCAGCAGCTTAAAGGGTAATCAGGATGGCTACACCTTC.

The J gene is TRBJ2-7, the V gene TRBV7-9; D is unclear. The CDR3 runs 14 residues. Trimming removed 8 bases from V and 3 bases from J, with 17 bases in between. CDR1 is SEHNR, CDR2 FQNEAQ, per germline (reference sequence). DNA of the CDR3: TGTGCCAGCGAGCCCCAGGCGAAGGGCTACGAGCAGTACTTC. It specifies CASEPQAKGYEQYF.

This chain uses TRBV5-1 with TRBJ2-5; D possibly uses TRBD1 or TRBD2 (5 bases each). The CDR3 runs to 14 residues. The V gene lost 0 bases and the J gene lost 5 bases, with 11 bases spanning the gap. CDR1 and CDR2 (germline): SGHRS, YFSETQ. As DNA, the CDR3 is TGCGCCAGCAGCTTGGCATGGGGGTTGGAGACCCAGTACTTC. Translated: CASSLAWGLETQYF.

V is TRBV4-3 and J is TRBJ1-2; weak D call: TRBD1 (6 bases). The CDR3 has 15 residues. The V end was cut by 1 base, the J end by 8 bases, with 17 bases between. Germline loops: CDR1 LGHNA, CDR2 YSLEER. As DNA, the CDR3 is TGCGCCAGCAGCCAAGTTACGGGGCCGGGGGCGGGCTACACCTTC. Translation: CASSQVTGPGAGYTF.

The J gene is TRBJ2-1, the V gene TRBV28, with a tentative D call TRBD2 (5 bases). Trimming took 11 bases from V and 9 from J, leaving 14 bases between them. The CDR3 covers 11 residues. The germline V gene has CDR1 MDHEN and CDR2 SYDVKM. This CDR3 is CARLIWSEQFF. The CDR3 DNA reads TGTGCCCGACTAATTTGGAGTGAGCAGTTCTTC.

As for this clone: The sample holds other DNA sequences that translate to the same CDR3. This chain uses TRBV5-1 with TRBJ1-1, with D perhaps matching TRBD1 (5 bases). Trimming cost V 2 bases and J 2 bases, with 10 bases left between them. This CDR3 has 14 amino acids. Germline-derived CDR1 and CDR2 are SGHRS and YFSETQ. In nucleotides, the CDR3 is TGCGCCAGCAGCTTAGGAGGGACTAACACTGAAGCTTTCTTT. Translation: CASSLGGTNTEAFF.

The rearrangement links TRBV19 to TRBJ1-2; D gene uncertain. There are 17 residues in the CDR3. V was shortened by 6 bases and J by 3 bases, with 23 bases between the two germline ends. Germline lookup yields CDR1 LNHDA and CDR2 SQIVND (reference sequence). DNA for the CDR3: TGTGCCAGTAGGTCCCGTGCCACAAACCCTCCCCACTATGGCTACACCTTC. Amino acids: CASRSRATNPPHYGYTF.

The chain employs TRBV7-9 and TRBJ2-3; 12 positions match TRBD2. The CDR3 spans 16 residues. After removal of 1 base from V and 4 bases from J, the junction contained 3 bases not matched to a gene. Germline V CDR1 and CDR2: SEHNR, FQNEAQ (reference sequence). The chain's CDR3 is CASSLGLAGVPDTQYF. The CDR3 DNA reads TGTGCCAGCAGCTTAGGACTAGCGGGAGTCCCAGATACGCAGTATTTT.

The gene calls are TRBV6-5 and TRBJ2-2, with D perhaps matching TRBD2 (5 bases). The V gene's germline CDR1 is MNHEY and CDR2 SVGAGI. The CDR3 has 15 residues. V shed 8 bases and J shed 5 bases, with 18 bases lying between them. The CDR3 reads CASSLTTRGTGELFF. For the CDR3, the DNA is TGTGCCAGCTCCCTCACCACACGGGGAACCGGGGAGCTGTTTTTT.

The rearrangement uses TRBV7-8 and TRBJ1-2, with D possibly being TRBD1 (5 bases). Trimming removed 4 bases from V and 7 bases from J, with 13 bases in between. CDR1 and CDR2 from the germline V gene are SGHVS and FQNEAQ. The CDR3 extends over 13 amino acids. CDR3 loop: CASSWDRFTGYTF. CDR3 sequence (DNA): TGTGCCAGCAGCTGGGACCGGTTTACTGGCTACACCTTC.

The CDR3 reads CASSGAKNIQYF. CDR3 DNA sequence: TGTGCCAGTAGCGGAGCCAAAAACATTCAGTACTTC. J is TRBJ2-4 and V is TRBV19, with D uncertain. This CDR3 is 12 amino acids long. Trimming took 6 bases from V and 0 from J, leaving 3 bases between them. Germline V lookup: CDR1 LNHDA, CDR2 SQIVND (reference sequence).

V usage is TRBV5-1 and J usage is TRBJ2-2; 7 nucleotides align to TRBD1. With 2 bases clipped from V and 5 bases from J, the junction kept 6 bases outside the gene matches. Germline-derived CDR1 and CDR2 are SGHRS and YFSETQ. The CDR3 covers 15 residues. CDR3 bases: TGCGCCAGCAGCTTACTGACAGGGTGGACCGGGGAGCTGTTTTTT. This sequence encodes CASSLLTGWTGELFF.

This clone has a handful of counts. The chain uses TRBV7-3 and TRBJ2-3; D unclear. V was pared by 3 bases and J by 6 bases, with 7 bases between. The germline CDR1 and CDR2 sequences are SGHTA and FQGTGA. This CDR3 region has 12 residues. Written as DNA, the CDR3 is TGTGCCAGCAGCTTCTTTGGGGATACGCAGTATTTT. Translated, it gives CASSFFGDTQYF.